These 28 T cell receptor beta chains were all obtained from the same sample, sequenced in a study of T-cell reconstitution after alpha-beta-depleted transplantation in children. TCRbeta library preparation incorporated unique molecular identifiers. TCRdb used MiXCR to reprocess the PCR reads, holding one entry per CDR3 protein. The sample records 350,000 to 400,000 distinct CDR3 sequences, less than 15% being singletons. The sample consisted of PBMCs, taken from the stem cell graft. The receptors shown here come from a human donor who donated a stem cell graft to a child with Fanconi anemia.

This sequence joins TRBV25-1 and TRBJ1-4; TRBD1 matches at 8 bases. V gave up 6 bases and J gave up 5 bases; unmatched junction bases: 8. Germline V gives CDR1 MGHDK, CDR2 SYGVNS. The CDR3 sequence is 15 residues long. CDR3 in amino acids: CASSGLTGENEKLFF. CDR3 bases: TGTGCCAGCAGCGGGCTGACAGGGGAGAATGAAAAACTGTTTTTT.

The CDR3 reads CASRSGQGGAGELFF. In nucleotides, the CDR3 is TGTGCCAGCAGATCCGGACAGGGGGGGGCCGGGGAGCTGTTTTTT. The gene calls are TRBV28 and TRBJ2-2; the match to TRBD1 covers 10 bases. V was pared by 6 bases and J by 6 bases, with 7 bases of the junction left unmatched. Germline V gives CDR1 MDHEN, CDR2 SYDVKM. There are 15 residues in the CDR3.

J is TRBJ1-5 and V is TRBV20-1; unclear D gene. The CDR3 contains 14 residues. CDR1 is DFQATT, CDR2 SNEGSKA, per germline (reference sequence). Trimming pared 5 bases from V and 2 bases from J, leaving 13 bases between. CDR3 in DNA: TGCAGTGCTGAACACCAGGATGGCAATCAGCCCCAGCATTTT. Translating it yields CSAEHQDGNQPQHF.

A few counts support this clonotype. The CDR3 DNA is TGCAGCGCTACGTGGGCCAAAAACATTCAGTACTTC. It is translated as CSATWAKNIQYF. J is TRBJ2-4 and V is TRBV29-1; no definite D call. Trimming removed 7 bases at V and 1 base at J, with 8 bases between. Per germline, CDR1 SQVTM and CDR2 ANQGSEA. CDR3 length: 12 amino acids.

This clonotype was recorded a few times. This rearrangement joins TRBV29-1 to TRBJ1-2; perhaps TRBD1 as D (5 bases). The CDR3 length is 14 residues. Germline lookup yields CDR1 SQVTM and CDR2 ANQGSEA. The V and J ends lost 6 bases and 1 base respectively, with 15 bases between them. The CDR3 sequence is CSVVGTGDNYGYTF. DNA for the CDR3: TGCAGCGTGGTAGGCACAGGCGATAACTATGGCTACACCTTC.

This chain connects TRBV11-2 to TRBJ1-1; TRBD1 is a possible D gene (5 bases). The CDR3 sequence is 18 residues long. V lost 4 bases and J 3 bases, leaving 24 bases between the germline ends. The germline CDR1 and CDR2 sequences are SGHAT and FQNNGV. The CDR3 coding sequence is TGTGCCAGCAGCTCCTCTCCGTTCCGGGGACGCGGAGACACTGAAGCTTTCTTT. It is translated as CASSSSPFRGRGDTEAFF.

This clonotype was seen only a few times. This chain joins TRBV29-1 and TRBJ1-1; tentative D call: TRBD1 (5 bases). The CDR3 covers 12 residues. Trimming pared 8 bases from V and 8 bases from J, leaving 18 bases between. Per the germline V gene, CDR1 is SQVTM and CDR2 is ANQGSEA. For the CDR3, the DNA is TGCAGCACTCGCCGGGGACCTAGCGAAGCTTTCTTT. Translated, it gives CSTRRGPSEAFF.

In this sample, this clonotype turned up many times. The chain combines TRBV7-2 with TRBJ2-3; D uncertain. Germline V lookup: CDR1 SGHTA, CDR2 FQGNSA. With 5 bases removed from V and 6 bases from J, the gap between germline ends came to 9 bases. There are 12 residues in the CDR3. The CDR3 bases are TGTGCCAGCAGCACCGACTTGGATACGCAGTATTTT. Translating gives CASSTDLDTQYF.

This clonotype was recorded many times. The V call is TRBV5-1, the J call TRBJ1-4; D remains unclear. Looked up from germline, CDR1 is SGHRS and CDR2 is YFSETQ. This CDR3 has 13 residues. Trimming stripped 7 bases from V and 4 bases from J, with 11 bases between. The chain's CDR3 is CASRYGLNEKLFF. The CDR3 DNA follows: TGCGCCAGCCGCTACGGCCTTAATGAAAAACTGTTTTTT.

The chain couples TRBV5-1 to TRBJ2-3, with D perhaps being TRBD1 or TRBD2 (6 bases each). The CDR3 covers 15 residues. Per the germline V gene, CDR1 is SGHRS and CDR2 is YFSETQ. Trimming left V 0 bases short and J 5 bases short, with 13 bases between. The CDR3 bases are TGCGCCAGCAGCTTGGAGTGGGGGGCAGAAGATACGCAGTATTTT. Its translation: CASSLEWGAEDTQYF.

This clonotype was counted between two and nine times. The CDR3 loop is CSVVSPGTGELFF. CDR3 sequence (DNA): TGCAGCGTTGTCTCGCCGGGCACCGGGGAGCTGTTTTTT. This chain joins TRBV29-1 and TRBJ2-2, with no clear D. Germline CDR1 reads SQVTM; CDR2 reads ANQGSEA. V was pared by 4 bases and J by 4 bases, with 10 bases between. The CDR3 runs 13 residues.

The rearrangement links TRBV6-1 to TRBJ1-2, with D hard to call. This CDR3 has 12 residues. Germline V lookup: CDR1 MNHNS, CDR2 SASEGT. Trimming stripped 3 bases from V and 2 bases from J, with 4 bases between. This CDR3 is CASSEMNYGYTF. CDR3 DNA: TGTGCCAGCAGTGAGATGAACTATGGCTACACCTTC.

This clonotype was detected a few times. This sequence joins TRBV20-1 and TRBJ1-3, with D unclear. Looked up from germline, CDR1 is DFQATT and CDR2 is SNEGSKA (reference sequence). The V gene lost 5 bases and the J gene lost 0 bases, with 5 bases spanning the gap. This CDR3 has 12 amino acids. The CDR3 is CSAEGSGNTIYF. DNA for the CDR3: TGCAGTGCTGAAGGCTCTGGAAACACCATATATTTT.

There are many counts of this clonotype. CDR3 DNA sequence: TGCAGTGCTATCAACTGGGGGCGGGAGACCCAGTACTTC. Its translation is CSAINWGRETQYF. V is TRBV20-1 and J is TRBJ2-5; TRBD1 might be the D (6 bases). Deletions cut 4 bases from V and 5 bases from J, with 14 bases between. The length of the CDR3 is 13 residues. Germline V CDR1 and CDR2: DFQATT, SNEGSKA (reference sequence).

The gene calls are TRBV29-1 and TRBJ2-7; a possible D gene is TRBD1 (6 bases). The V gene's germline CDR1 is SQVTM and CDR2 ANQGSEA. CDR3 length equals 12 residues. V lost 4 bases to trimming and J lost 6 bases, with 13 bases between them. CDR3 residues: CSVVQGNSEQYF. The CDR3 DNA sequence: TGCAGCGTTGTACAGGGAAACTCCGAGCAGTACTTC.

V and J are TRBV27 and TRBJ1-1; 7 bases agree with TRBD1. Germline loops: CDR1 MNHEY, CDR2 SMNVEV (reference sequence). The CDR3 sequence is 14 residues long. After removal of 4 bases from V and 4 bases from J, the junction contained 6 bases not matched to a gene. The CDR3 loop reads CASSYRGIATEAFF. In DNA form, the CDR3 reads TGTGCCAGCAGTTACAGGGGCATCGCCACTGAAGCTTTCTTT.

Ten or more counts support this clonotype. The CDR3 protein is CASSLILGGEGETQYF. The CDR3 DNA reads as TGTGCCAGCAGCTTAATTTTAGGAGGGGAAGGAGAGACCCAGTACTTC. The chain recombines TRBV11-2 with TRBJ2-5; a possible D gene is TRBD2 (6 bases). Trimming took 2 bases from V and 4 from J, leaving 17 bases between them. From germline, CDR1 is SGHAT and CDR2 FQNNGV. The CDR3 spans 16 residues.

This sequence joins TRBV3-1 and TRBJ1-1, with 7 bases aligning to TRBD1. Looked up from germline, CDR1 is LGHDT and CDR2 is YNNKEL (reference sequence). The CDR3 spans 16 residues. V trimming: 5 bases; J trimming: 5 bases; junction bases outside the gene matches: 14. DNA for the CDR3: TGTGCCAGCAGCGGGTTGACAGGGCAGGCTGGTACTGAAGCTTTCTTT. The encoded protein is CASSGLTGQAGTEAFF.

The CDR3 here is CSAATGRSNQPQHF. The CDR3 nucleotides are TGCAGCGCGGCGACAGGGAGAAGCAATCAGCCCCAGCATTTT. V gene TRBV29-1 combines with J gene TRBJ1-5; 7 bases line up with TRBD1. Germline CDR1 and CDR2: SQVTM and ANQGSEA. This CDR3 has 14 residues. V gave up 7 bases and J gave up 1 base; unmatched junction bases: 7.

The CDR3 sequence is CASSFSGGDTGELFF. DNA of the CDR3: TGCGCCAGCAGCTTTAGCGGGGGAGACACCGGGGAGCTGTTTTTT. The chain links TRBV5-1 to TRBJ2-2, with 9 bases identical to TRBD2. Per the germline V gene, CDR1 is SGHRS and CDR2 is YFSETQ. V shed 2 bases and J 3 bases; nucleotides not matched to a gene: 2. The CDR3 loop spans 15 amino acids.

This clonotype appeared many times. This chain connects TRBV6-1 to TRBJ2-1, with D perhaps TRBD1 (6 bases). V lost 8 bases, J lost 0 bases, and 8 bases lay in between. This CDR3 region has 13 residues. CDR1 and CDR2 (germline): MNHNS, SASEGT. CDR3 loop: CASEDSSYNEQFF. The CDR3 DNA is TGTGCCAGCGAGGACAGCTCCTACAATGAGCAGTTCTTC.

Ten or more counts support this clonotype. The V gene is TRBV29-1, the J gene TRBJ1-2, with unresolved D. With 6 bases removed from V and 0 bases from J, the gap between germline ends came to 11 bases. CDR1 SQVTM and CDR2 ANQGSEA come from the germline V gene. CDR3 length: 13 amino acids. CDR3 coding DNA: TGCAGCGTCTTCTTAGTAACTAACTATGGCTACACCTTC. It specifies CSVFLVTNYGYTF.

This clonotype was seen more than once but under ten times. The V gene is TRBV6-2 or TRBV6-3, the J gene TRBJ2-7; D gene ambiguous. CDR3 length: 12 amino acids. V was clipped by 5 bases and J by 6 bases, with 11 bases between them. CDR1 is MNHEY and CDR2 is SVGEGT in the germline V gene. CDR3 bases: TGTGCCAGCAGTCCGGTCCTCGGCGAGCAGTACTTC. This sequence encodes CASSPVLGEQYF.

Many counts were recorded for this clonotype. This sequence joins TRBV12-3 or TRBV12-4 and TRBJ2-2; D gene uncertain. Trimming shortened V by 3 bases and J by 5 bases, and 7 bases separated the two germline ends. The CDR3 is 13 amino acids. CDR3 protein: CASSLSVTGELFF. The CDR3 region has the DNA TGTGCCAGCAGTTTGTCGGTTACCGGGGAGCTGTTTTTT.

The chain has TRBV12-3 or TRBV12-4 and TRBJ1-1, with no clear D. The CDR3 sequence is 14 residues long. V shed 7 bases and J shed 4 bases, with 16 bases lying between them. The CDR3 spells CASTLHGVGTEAFF. The DNA of the CDR3 is TGTGCCAGCACCCTACATGGGGTTGGCACTGAAGCTTTCTTT.

This chain joins TRBV11-2 and TRBJ2-5; D gene unclear. Germline lookup yields CDR1 SGHAT and CDR2 FQNNGV. V was trimmed by 5 bases and J by 6 bases, leaving 13 bases between them. CDR3 length: 13 residues. Here the CDR3 reads CASSPIPSQTQYF. Written as DNA, the CDR3 is TGTGCCAGCAGCCCGATCCCCTCTCAGACCCAGTACTTC.

The chain couples TRBV7-9 to TRBJ1-2, with a tentative D call TRBD1 (6 bases). The V gene lost 1 base and the J gene lost 5 bases, with 14 bases spanning the gap. This CDR3 has 15 residues. From germline, CDR1 is SEHNR and CDR2 FQNEAQ (reference sequence). The CDR3 reads CASSLGSGAAYGYTF. Here the CDR3 DNA reads TGTGCCAGCAGCTTAGGCTCAGGGGCCGCGTATGGCTACACCTTC.

This clonotype was detected a few times. The J gene is TRBJ2-7, the V gene TRBV12-3 or TRBV12-4; TRBD2 agrees at 9 bases. The CDR3 length is 14 residues. V was clipped by 5 bases and J by 1 base; unmatched bases: 3. The CDR3 nucleotides are TGTGCCAGCAGTCCTAGCGGGGTATCCTACGAGCAGTACTTC. As protein: CASSPSGVSYEQYF.